Included here is one TCR beta chain sequence, with context. Its cognate antigen is unknown. Random hexamers served to reverse transcribe roughly 0.5 to 1 ug RNA. Multiplex PCR with immunoSEQ amplified the TCR beta CDR3 across 54 Vbeta and 13 Jbeta. TCRdb re-derived calls from the immunoSEQ multiplex PCR reads in MiXCR, one entry per CDR3 protein. The table lists 150,000 or so distinct CDR3 sequences, around 94% of them singletons. V was cut by 2 bases and J by 3 bases, with 14 bases left in between. This CDR3 is built from 15 residues. Germline-derived CDR1 and CDR2 are LGHDT and YNNKEL (reference sequence). The sequenced target, TCR beta, came from blood CD8+ and CD4+ T cells. TEMRA cells were enriched by FACS, while CD8+ and CD4+ T cells were obtained through a negative isolation that was performed magnetically. These data are taken from a study of CD8 T cells in Susac syndrome. General study results and limits: Individuals included in the TCR sequencing and HLA analysis were acknowledged by the study to be relatively few in number.

The clonotype originates from a human donor with multiple sclerosis. The gene calls are TRBV3-1 and TRBJ2-7; tentative D call: TRBD2 (6 bases). The specimen was CD4+ T cells from PBMCs. CDR3 nucleotide sequence: TGTGCCAGCAGCCAAAGATGGCTAGCGTTCTACGAGCAGTACTTC. Translating it yields CASSQRWLAFYEQYF.